This T cell receptor beta chain was identified during a study of CD8+ T cells in alopecia areata. RNA extraction and reverse transcription yielded cDNA as sequencing template. Libraries were prepared by immunoSEQ multiplex PCR; TCRdb keeps only in-frame clonotypes and omits some of them. This sample has 95,000 to 100,000 clones; 50% to 60% occur once, and the top ten carry around 17%. CDR1 is MNHEY, CDR2 SVGAGI, per germline. This CDR3 is 14 amino acids long. V was cut by 2 bases and J by 2 bases, with 8 bases left in between. The treatment was: oral pan-JAK inhibitor, 5-10 mg twice daily. The sample in question was CD8+ T cells sorted from blood, obtained between weeks 55 and 65, from a patient treated with tofacitinib. This receptor was obtained from a human donor with alopecia areata. The V call is TRBV6-5, the J call TRBJ2-3; D gene unclear. DNA of the CDR3: TGTGCCAGCAGTTACATAGGTTTCACAGATACGCAGTATTTT. This sequence encodes CASSYIGFTDTQYF.